These T cell receptor beta chains were read from a single sample in a study of T cell repertoires in cytomegalovirus infection. Their specific antigens are unknown. TCRdb redid the calling of the reads with MiXCR, one entry per CDR3 protein. Of some 480,000 distinct CDR3 sequences in the sample, roughly 34% were seen once. The specimen was cultured PBMCs, collected from culture after CMV antigen stimulation. The source is a human donor in good health (CMV status not recorded). Some clones in this sample may be carry-over from other donors' samples. Both conserved end residues are trimmed from each CDR3.

v_call: TRBV7-8; j_call: TRBJ2-1; cdr3_length: 15; cdr3_aa: ASSLWTSGSPYNEQF
v_call: TRBV7-2; j_call: TRBJ2-3; cdr3_length: 14; cdr3_aa: ASSMGLAGLGDTQD
v_call: TRBV28; j_call: TRBJ2-2; cdr3_length: 16; cdr3_aa: ASSPAAGLRRENGELF
v_call: TRBV6-2/TRBV6-3; j_call: TRBJ2-1; cdr3_length: 12; cdr3_aa: ASNVGGGLNEQF
v_call: TRBV6-2/TRBV6-3; j_call: TRBJ2-7; cdr3_length: 13; cdr3_aa: ASSSGQGLSYEQY
v_call: TRBV7-2; j_call: TRBJ1-2; cdr3_length: 12; cdr3_aa: ASSLPTGGIGYT
v_call: TRBV7-2; j_call: TRBJ2-1; cdr3_length: 14; cdr3_aa: ASSFQAGLTKAEQF
v_call: TRBV11-2; j_call: TRBJ2-5; cdr3_length: 12; cdr3_aa: ASSLEGRSETQY
v_call: TRBV19; j_call: TRBJ2-7; cdr3_length: 11; cdr3_aa: ASSKGWIYEQY
v_call: TRBV27; j_call: TRBJ2-3; cdr3_length: 9; cdr3_aa: ASSLFDTQY
v_call: TRBV9; j_call: TRBJ1-5; cdr3_length: 12; cdr3_aa: ASSAGGGDQPQH
v_call: TRBV11-3; j_call: TRBJ2-1; cdr3_length: 11; cdr3_aa: ASSTGLDSEQF
v_call: TRBV12-3/TRBV12-4; j_call: TRBJ2-2; cdr3_length: 13; cdr3_aa: ASTPLAGGTGELF
v_call: TRBV23-1; j_call: TRBJ2-6; cdr3_length: 13; cdr3_aa: ASGDRGVGANVLT
v_call: TRBV11-2; j_call: TRBJ2-3; cdr3_length: 15; cdr3_aa: ASSLAPSLAGTDTQY
v_call: TRBV10-3; j_call: TRBJ1-1; cdr3_length: 13; cdr3_aa: AISVRGRDRTEAF
v_call: TRBV4-1; j_call: TRBJ2-1; cdr3_length: 15; cdr3_aa: ASSQDGTDLSYNEQF
v_call: TRBV6-5; j_call: TRBJ2-3; cdr3_length: 12; cdr3_aa: ASSYLAGGGTQY
v_call: TRBV4-1; j_call: TRBJ1-6; cdr3_length: 13; cdr3_aa: ASSQDQGSVSPLH
v_call: TRBV15; j_call: TRBJ1-2; cdr3_length: 13; cdr3_aa: ATSRPGIEGYGYT
v_call: TRBV4-3; j_call: TRBJ2-4; cdr3_length: 14; cdr3_aa: ASSQSSELAKNIQY
v_call: TRBV28; j_call: TRBJ2-7; cdr3_length: 17; cdr3_aa: ASGVRVLAGGPSWYEQY
v_call: TRBV5-4; j_call: TRBJ2-7; cdr3_length: 9; cdr3_aa: ASSGGDEQY
v_call: TRBV6-2/TRBV6-3; j_call: TRBJ2-1; cdr3_length: 14; cdr3_aa: ASSYEQGRTYNEQF
v_call: TRBV28; j_call: TRBJ2-1; cdr3_length: 13; cdr3_aa: ASSLGGGGPNEQF
v_call: TRBV7-2; j_call: TRBJ2-7; cdr3_length: 11; cdr3_aa: ASSPRIWDEQY
v_call: TRBV7-2; j_call: TRBJ2-7; cdr3_length: 12; cdr3_aa: ASSWDRGGYEQY
v_call: TRBV3-1; j_call: TRBJ2-5; cdr3_length: 14; cdr3_aa: ASSPDTGRVQETQY
v_call: TRBV12-3/TRBV12-4; j_call: TRBJ2-2; cdr3_length: 13; cdr3_aa: ASSPLREGIGELF
v_call: TRBV7-2; j_call: TRBJ1-2; cdr3_length: 11; cdr3_aa: ATQSLTGRGYT
v_call: TRBV7-6; j_call: TRBJ2-1; cdr3_length: 14; cdr3_aa: ASSLGVGIPYNEQF
v_call: TRBV4-3; j_call: TRBJ1-6; cdr3_length: 15; cdr3_aa: ASSQSSGYRRNSPLH
v_call: TRBV2; j_call: TRBJ1-3; cdr3_length: 12; cdr3_aa: ASSARRDGNTIY
v_call: TRBV29-1; j_call: TRBJ2-5; cdr3_length: 9; cdr3_aa: SVVKMETQY
v_call: TRBV7-2; j_call: TRBJ2-1; cdr3_length: 16; cdr3_aa: ASSPGQGKATWVNEQF
v_call: TRBV11-2; j_call: TRBJ2-1; cdr3_length: 11; cdr3_aa: ASSPARFGEQF
v_call: TRBV7-9; j_call: TRBJ2-4; cdr3_length: 12; cdr3_aa: ASSPGGWKNIQY
v_call: TRBV6-8; j_call: TRBJ2-5; cdr3_length: 12; cdr3_aa: ASSSWGKVETQY
v_call: TRBV7-2; j_call: TRBJ2-1; cdr3_length: 18; cdr3_aa: ASSPGLAGTFRTSYNEQF
v_call: TRBV29-1; j_call: TRBJ1-2; cdr3_length: 12; cdr3_aa: SVLVQGAVDGYT
v_call: TRBV4-1; j_call: TRBJ1-5; cdr3_length: 12; cdr3_aa: ASSQGQVSQPQH
v_call: TRBV29-1; j_call: TRBJ2-1; cdr3_length: 13; cdr3_aa: SVGASGIGYNEQF
v_call: TRBV7-2; j_call: TRBJ2-3; cdr3_length: 9; cdr3_aa: ATNFKDTQY